The 8 T cell receptor beta chains below all came from one sample that was sequenced in a study of blood T cell repertoires in COVID-19. TCRdb's copy holds only in-frame clones and misses some; the assay was immunoSEQ multiplex PCR. The data show 110,000 to 150,000 clones, with roughly 85% seen just once and roughly 3.6% held by the top ten. The specimen was peripheral blood. All receptors derive from a man between 60 and 75 years old with acute or convalescent COVID-19.

The chain employs TRBV13 and TRBJ1-6, with 7 bases fitting TRBD1. The CDR3 has 13 residues. V lost 4 bases and J lost 10; bases outside the gene matches: 4. CDR1 and CDR2 from the germline V gene are PRHDT and FYEKMQ (reference sequence). CDR3 sequence (DNA): TGTGCCAGCAGCTCTACACAGGGGTCACCCCTCCACTTT. Translating gives CASSSTQGSPLHF.

This rearrangement joins TRBV6-2 or TRBV6-3 to TRBJ2-7; a weak D match, TRBD1 (6 bases). CDR1 is MNHEY, CDR2 SVGEGT, per germline. The CDR3 is 12 residues long. With 5 bases removed from V and 3 bases from J, the gap between germline ends came to 8 bases. The CDR3, as DNA: TGTGCCAGCAGTCGGACAGTCTACGAGCAGTACTTC. This gives the protein CASSRTVYEQYF.

The chain uses TRBV5-1 and TRBJ2-7; a weak D match, TRBD1 (7 bases). The CDR3 is 18 amino acids. Per germline, CDR1 SGHRS and CDR2 YFSETQ. Deletions cut 1 base from V and 0 bases from J, with 20 bases between. The CDR3 DNA reads TGCGCCAGCAGCTTGAGGGCGGGGACAGCCCTGAGCTCCTACGAGCAGTACTTC. Amino acid sequence: CASSLRAGTALSSYEQYF.

This rearrangement joins TRBV30 to TRBJ1-5; 7 bases are a match to TRBD1. Losses at the gene ends were 1 base for V and 0 bases for J; bases not matched to a gene: 6. The CDR3 is made up of 16 amino acids. In germline, CDR1 is GTSNPN, CDR2 SVGIG (reference sequence). The CDR3 DNA reads TGTGCCTGGAGTGAAGAGACAGGGCGTAGCAATCAGCCCCAGCATTTT. As protein: CAWSEETGRSNQPQHF.

J is TRBJ2-1 and V is TRBV21-1; the D segment call TRBD2 is taken from the table without a DNA check. TRBV21-1 is annotated as a pseudogene. CDR3 length: 12 amino acids. In DNA, the CDR3 is TGTGCCAGACTCGGGGGATCCAATGAGCAGTTCTTC. Translated, it gives CARLGGSNEQFF.

The CDR3 here is CASSFARAATEAFF. In DNA form, the CDR3 reads TGTGCCAGCAGTTTTGCCAGGGCGGCCACTGAAGCTTTCTTT. This chain links TRBV27 with TRBJ1-1; D might be TRBD1 (5 bases). Trimming cost V 3 bases and J 4 bases, with 12 bases left between them. Germline loops: CDR1 MNHEY, CDR2 SMNVEV (reference sequence). The CDR3 has 14 amino acids.

CDR3 sequence (DNA): TGTGCCAGCAGTTACCCCGCGACAGGGAATGAAAAACTGTTTTTT. Translation gives CASSYPATGNEKLFF. The chain recombines TRBV28 with TRBJ1-4, with 7 bases matching TRBD1. The CDR3 runs to 15 residues. Trimming cost V 4 bases and J 5 bases; bases outside gene matches: 7. CDR1 is MDHEN and CDR2 is SYDVKM in the germline V gene.

Written as DNA, the CDR3 is TGTGCCAGCTCACCATACAGAGGGAGCGGGACAGATACGCAGTATTTT. It yields the protein CASSPYRGSGTDTQYF. V usage is TRBV18 and J usage is TRBJ2-3; a weak D match, TRBD2 (6 bases). The V end lost 2 bases, the J end lost 3 bases, and 15 bases lay between the germline ends. The germline V gene has CDR1 KGHSH and CDR2 LQKENI. The CDR3 runs 16 residues.